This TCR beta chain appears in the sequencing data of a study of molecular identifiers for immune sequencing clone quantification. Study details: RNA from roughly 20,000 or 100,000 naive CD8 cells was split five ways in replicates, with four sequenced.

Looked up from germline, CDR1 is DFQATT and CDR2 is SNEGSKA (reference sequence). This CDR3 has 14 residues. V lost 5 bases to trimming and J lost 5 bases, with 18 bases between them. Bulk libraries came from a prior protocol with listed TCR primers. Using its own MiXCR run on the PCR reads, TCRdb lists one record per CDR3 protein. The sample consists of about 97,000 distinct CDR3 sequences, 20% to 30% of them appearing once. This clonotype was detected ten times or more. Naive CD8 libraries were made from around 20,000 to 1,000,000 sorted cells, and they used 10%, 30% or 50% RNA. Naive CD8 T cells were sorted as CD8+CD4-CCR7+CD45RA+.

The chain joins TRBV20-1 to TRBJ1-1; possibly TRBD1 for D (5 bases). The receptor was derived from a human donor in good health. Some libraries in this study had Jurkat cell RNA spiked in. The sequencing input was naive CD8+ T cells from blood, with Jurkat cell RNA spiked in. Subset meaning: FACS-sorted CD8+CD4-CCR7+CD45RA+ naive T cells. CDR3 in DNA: TGCAGTGCTGCTGCCCCGGGGGTGGGGACTGAAGCTTTCTTT. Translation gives CSAAAPGVGTEAFF.